This is a list of T cell receptor beta chains from one sample in a study of cytomegalovirus exposure and HLA in healthy donors. Libraries were prepared by immunoSEQ multiplex PCR; TCRdb keeps only in-frame clonotypes and omits some of them. The repertoire holds about 200,000 clones, with about 81% as singletons. Sequencing input: PBMCs. These receptors all come from a woman aged 25 to 39 in good health and CMV-seronegative. CDR3s include the opening cysteine and the closing phenylalanine or tryptophan. A D gene is named only where the DNA matches it firmly. Rows give clone size only sometimes, using once, few, many, or a class for an expanded clone.

CDR3aa: CASSLGKTGNTIYF; CDR3nt: TGCGCCAGCAGCTTGGGTAAAACGGGGAACACCATATATTTT; d_gene: .; abundance: .; j_gene: TRBJ1-3; v_gene: TRBV5-1
CDR3aa: CASSLKGQVKETQYF; CDR3nt: TGTGCCAGCAGTTTAAAGGGACAGGTTAAGGAGACCCAGTACTTC; d_gene: TRBD1; abundance: .; j_gene: TRBJ2-5; v_gene: TRBV27
CDR3aa: CASGGAGANTEAFF; CDR3nt: TGCGCCAGCGGTGGGGCGGGGGCGAACACTGAAGCTTTCTTT; d_gene: .; abundance: .; j_gene: TRBJ1-1; v_gene: TRBV5-1
CDR3aa: CASSDGAGGPGDTQYF; CDR3nt: TGCGCCAGCAGCGATGGAGCGGGGGGGCCAGGAGATACGCAGTATTTT; d_gene: TRBD2; abundance: .; j_gene: TRBJ2-3; v_gene: TRBV5-1
CDR3aa: CASSDSGLKGIQYF; CDR3nt: TGTGCCAGCAGTGATTCTGGACTAAAGGGCATTCAGTACTTC; d_gene: .; abundance: .; j_gene: TRBJ2-4; v_gene: TRBV2
CDR3aa: CASSPLPLRYQETQYF; CDR3nt: TGTGCCAGCTCACCGTTACCCCTCCGGTACCAAGAGACCCAGTACTTC; d_gene: .; abundance: .; j_gene: TRBJ2-5; v_gene: TRBV18
CDR3aa: CSVEGTGGYTF; CDR3nt: TGCAGCGTTGAAGGGACAGGCGGCTACACCTTC; d_gene: TRBD1; abundance: many; j_gene: TRBJ1-2; v_gene: TRBV29-1
CDR3aa: CASSLRQGGTGELFF; CDR3nt: TGCGCCAGCAGCTTGCGGCAGGGAGGGACCGGGGAGCTGTTTTTT; d_gene: TRBD2; abundance: .; j_gene: TRBJ2-2; v_gene: TRBV5-1
CDR3aa: CSVGSPTGKEAGYTF; CDR3nt: TGCAGCGTTGGCAGCCCGACAGGGAAGGAGGCTGGCTACACCTTC; d_gene: TRBD1; abundance: .; j_gene: TRBJ1-2; v_gene: TRBV29-1
CDR3aa: CASTNPTGSGVSGANVLTF; CDR3nt: TGCGCCAGCACGAACCCGACAGGGTCAGGTGTCTCTGGGGCCAACGTCCTGACTTTC; d_gene: TRBD1; abundance: .; j_gene: TRBJ2-6; v_gene: TRBV5-1
CDR3aa: CASSQDSVLRTEAFF; CDR3nt: TGCGCCAGCAGCCAAGATTCAGTGTTGCGGACTGAAGCTTTCTTT; d_gene: .; abundance: .; j_gene: TRBJ1-1; v_gene: TRBV4-1
CDR3aa: CASSPGGADNSPLHF; CDR3nt: TGTGCCAGCAGCCCCGGGGGGGCCGATAATTCACCCCTCCACTTT; d_gene: .; abundance: .; j_gene: TRBJ1-6; v_gene: TRBV11-3
CDR3aa: CASSYSRRYQETQYF; CDR3nt: TGTGCCAGCAGTTACTCGCGGAGGTACCAAGAGACCCAGTACTTC; d_gene: .; abundance: .; j_gene: TRBJ2-5; v_gene: TRBV6-6
CDR3aa: CASRSPGGVSGNTIYF; CDR3nt: TGTGCCAGCAGATCCCCCGGGGGGGTCTCTGGAAACACCATATATTTT; d_gene: .; abundance: .; j_gene: TRBJ1-3; v_gene: TRBV28
CDR3aa: CASSYSRLANYEQYF; CDR3nt: TGTGCCAGCAGTTACTCACGGCTAGCAAACTACGAGCAGTACTTC; d_gene: .; abundance: .; j_gene: TRBJ2-7; v_gene: TRBV6-5
CDR3aa: CASSQVNSYEQYF; CDR3nt: TGTGCCAGCAGCCAAGTGAACAGCTACGAGCAGTACTTC; d_gene: .; abundance: .; j_gene: TRBJ2-7; v_gene: TRBV14
CDR3aa: CASRGIGTATDTQYF; CDR3nt: TGTGCCAGCAGGGGGATTGGGACAGCAACAGATACGCAGTATTTT; d_gene: TRBD1; abundance: .; j_gene: TRBJ2-3; v_gene: TRBV25-1
CDR3aa: CASGAGQGPYEQYF; CDR3nt: TGTGCCAGCGGGGCAGGACAGGGTCCCTACGAGCAGTACTTC; d_gene: TRBD1; abundance: .; j_gene: TRBJ2-7; v_gene: TRBV6-1
CDR3aa: CAWSDGAANQPQHF; CDR3nt: TGTGCCTGGAGCGACGGAGCCGCAAATCAGCCCCAGCATTTT; d_gene: .; abundance: .; j_gene: TRBJ1-5; v_gene: TRBV30
CDR3aa: CASSVKITGQRYLYGYTF; CDR3nt: TGTGCCAGCAGTGTGAAAATAACAGGGCAGCGCTACTTATATGGCTACACCTTC; d_gene: .; abundance: .; j_gene: TRBJ1-2; v_gene: TRBV6-1
CDR3aa: CASSEVVGGSITYEQYF; CDR3nt: TGTGCCAGCAGTGAAGTGGTGGGCGGGTCAATCACCTACGAGCAGTACTTC; d_gene: .; abundance: .; j_gene: TRBJ2-7; v_gene: TRBV6-1
CDR3aa: CASSAGGEEKLFF; CDR3nt: TGTGCCAGCAGCGCAGGGGGCGAAGAAAAACTGTTTTTT; d_gene: TRBD1; abundance: .; j_gene: TRBJ1-4; v_gene: TRBV9
CDR3aa: CASRNPTGGSEAFF; CDR3nt: TGTGCCAGCAGGAACCCAACAGGGGGCTCGGAAGCTTTCTTT; d_gene: TRBD1; abundance: .; j_gene: TRBJ1-1; v_gene: TRBV6-5
CDR3aa: CASSRTGRQAAGYTF; CDR3nt: TGTGCCAGCAGTCGAACAGGGCGACAGGCGGCCGGCTACACCTTC; d_gene: .; abundance: .; j_gene: TRBJ1-2; v_gene: TRBV6-5
CDR3aa: CASSTGHNQPQHF; CDR3nt: TGTGCCAGCAGCACGGGACACAATCAGCCCCAGCATTTT; d_gene: .; abundance: .; j_gene: TRBJ1-5; v_gene: TRBV25-1
CDR3aa: CASSERGTGRETQYF; CDR3nt: TGTGCCAGCAGTGAACGGGGGACAGGGAGAGAGACCCAGTACTTC; d_gene: TRBD1; abundance: .; j_gene: TRBJ2-5; v_gene: TRBV6-1
CDR3aa: CASTLGQDYEQYF; CDR3nt: TGTGCCAGCACCCTCGGACAGGACTACGAGCAGTACTTC; d_gene: TRBD1; abundance: .; j_gene: TRBJ2-7; v_gene: TRBV6-1